This is a list of T cell receptor beta chains from one sample in a study of T cells in Graves' hyperthyroidism and ophthalmopathy. TCRdb processed the multiplex PCR reads anew with MiXCR; each CDR3 protein has one entry. This repertoire shows a few hundred thousand distinct CDR3 sequences, about 45% found once; its top ten account for under 20%. The specimen sequenced was peripheral blood or thyroid tissue (not recorded which). The source of these receptors is an adult woman with Graves' disease, either hyperthyroidism or ophthalmopathy (not recorded which). CDR3s include the opening cysteine and the closing phenylalanine or tryptophan. The D gene is left open where the match is weak. Expanded clones are given a class, and other clones once, few, many or no size at all.

j_call: TRBJ1-5; d_call: .; v_call: TRBV29-1; clone_size: few; cdr3_aa: CSVQDSFNQPQHF; cdr3_nt: TGCAGCGTCCAGGACAGTTTCAATCAGCCCCAGCATTTT
j_call: TRBJ2-7; d_call: TRBD2; v_call: TRBV5-1; clone_size: .; cdr3_aa: CASSLQRGSYEQYF; cdr3_nt: TGCGCCAGCAGCTTGCAGCGGGGCTCCTACGAGCAGTACTTC
j_call: TRBJ2-7; d_call: TRBD1; v_call: TRBV27; clone_size: .; cdr3_aa: CASSSKGQGFPYEQYF; cdr3_nt: TGTGCCAGCAGTAGCAAGGGACAGGGGTTCCCCTACGAGCAGTACTTC
j_call: TRBJ2-7; d_call: TRBD1; v_call: TRBV29-1; clone_size: once; cdr3_aa: CSVSPRTGNYEQYF; cdr3_nt: TGCAGCGTGAGCCCCAGGACAGGGAACTACGAGCAGTACTTC
j_call: TRBJ2-6; d_call: .; v_call: TRBV5-5; clone_size: .; cdr3_aa: CASVRSGANVLTF; cdr3_nt: TGTGCCAGCGTTCGCTCTGGGGCCAACGTCCTGACTTTC
j_call: TRBJ2-5; d_call: .; v_call: TRBV14; clone_size: many; cdr3_aa: CASSQVVQQETQYF; cdr3_nt: TGTGCCAGCAGCCAAGTTGTACAGCAAGAGACCCAGTACTTC
j_call: TRBJ1-4; d_call: .; v_call: TRBV29-1; clone_size: .; cdr3_aa: CSLAGEDEKLFF; cdr3_nt: TGCAGCTTGGCAGGGGAGGATGAAAAACTGTTTTTT
j_call: TRBJ1-1; d_call: TRBD1; v_call: TRBV12-3/TRBV12-4; clone_size: .; cdr3_aa: CASTQLGQGNTEAFF; cdr3_nt: TGTGCCAGCACCCAACTGGGACAGGGAAACACTGAAGCTTTCTTT
j_call: TRBJ2-5; d_call: .; v_call: TRBV7-2; clone_size: .; cdr3_aa: CASSLWGGRETQYF; cdr3_nt: TGTGCCAGCAGCTTATGGGGCGGTAGGGAGACCCAGTACTTC
j_call: TRBJ2-6; d_call: .; v_call: TRBV10-3; clone_size: .; cdr3_aa: CAIRSGSGANVLTF; cdr3_nt: TGTGCCATCAGGAGTGGATCTGGGGCCAACGTCCTGACTTTC
j_call: TRBJ1-2; d_call: .; v_call: TRBV4-1; clone_size: .; cdr3_aa: CASSPYRTDGYTF; cdr3_nt: TGCGCCAGCAGCCCCTATAGGACAGATGGCTACACCTTC
j_call: TRBJ2-7; d_call: .; v_call: TRBV2; clone_size: many; cdr3_aa: CASSELGGRGEQYF; cdr3_nt: TGTGCCAGCAGTGAATTGGGGGGAAGGGGGGAGCAGTACTTC
j_call: TRBJ1-5; d_call: .; v_call: TRBV5-1; clone_size: many; cdr3_aa: CASSLEPGNNQPQHF; cdr3_nt: TGCGCCAGCAGCCTGGAGCCGGGGAACAATCAGCCCCAGCATTTT
j_call: TRBJ1-1; d_call: .; v_call: TRBV2; clone_size: once; cdr3_aa: CASSDPRVGAEAFF; cdr3_nt: TGTGCCAGCAGTGACCCCAGGGTGGGCGCTGAAGCTTTCTTT
j_call: TRBJ1-3; d_call: .; v_call: TRBV6-6; clone_size: many; cdr3_aa: CASSFGRSGNTIYF; cdr3_nt: TGTGCCAGCAGTTTCGGCCGATCTGGAAACACCATATATTTT
j_call: TRBJ2-5; d_call: .; v_call: TRBV5-8; clone_size: many; cdr3_aa: CASSLGGTRGPETQYF; cdr3_nt: TGTGCCAGCAGCTTGGGAGGGACTCGAGGACCCGAGACCCAGTACTTC
j_call: TRBJ2-2; d_call: TRBD1; v_call: TRBV29-1; clone_size: .; cdr3_aa: CSVMTGTTGELFF; cdr3_nt: TGCAGCGTGATGACAGGGACCACCGGGGAGCTGTTTTTT
j_call: TRBJ2-5; d_call: TRBD2; v_call: TRBV7-3; clone_size: .; cdr3_aa: CASSRTSGTQYF; cdr3_nt: TGTGCCAGCAGCCGAACTAGCGGGACCCAGTACTTC
j_call: TRBJ2-7; d_call: TRBD1; v_call: TRBV7-2; clone_size: many; cdr3_aa: CASSSIGGTGGYEQYF; cdr3_nt: TGTGCCAGCAGCTCCATCGGGGGGACAGGGGGCTACGAGCAGTACTTC
j_call: TRBJ1-1; d_call: .; v_call: TRBV5-1; clone_size: .; cdr3_aa: CASSSEVSMNTEAFF; cdr3_nt: TGTGCCAGCAGCTCGGAAGTCAGTATGAACACTGAAGCTTTCTTT
j_call: TRBJ2-5; d_call: .; v_call: TRBV7-9; clone_size: .; cdr3_aa: CASSLATGAWETQYF; cdr3_nt: TGTGCCAGCAGCTTAGCCACCGGGGCCTGGGAGACCCAGTACTTC
j_call: TRBJ1-2; d_call: .; v_call: TRBV3-1; clone_size: many; cdr3_aa: CASSSPGAGYGYTF; cdr3_nt: TGTGCCAGCAGCTCACCGGGGGCCGGCTATGGCTACACCTTC
j_call: TRBJ2-5; d_call: TRBD1; v_call: TRBV7-2; clone_size: few; cdr3_aa: CASSAGQGRETQYF; cdr3_nt: TGTGCCAGCAGCGCCGGACAGGGTAGGGAGACCCAGTACTTC
j_call: TRBJ1-2; d_call: .; v_call: TRBV20-1; clone_size: once; cdr3_aa: CSAGDGRVTYGYTF; cdr3_nt: TGCAGTGCTGGGGACGGGAGGGTGACCTATGGCTACACCTTC
j_call: TRBJ2-7; d_call: TRBD1; v_call: TRBV2; clone_size: many; cdr3_aa: CASSVTRQGMGEQYF; cdr3_nt: TGTGCCAGCAGTGTGACTCGACAGGGGATGGGCGAGCAGTACTTC
j_call: TRBJ2-5; d_call: TRBD2; v_call: TRBV5-1; clone_size: .; cdr3_aa: CASSWTPTSVDQETQYF; cdr3_nt: TGCGCCAGCAGCTGGACGCCGACTAGCGTCGATCAAGAGACCCAGTACTTC
j_call: TRBJ1-1; d_call: TRBD1; v_call: TRBV10-3; clone_size: many; cdr3_aa: CAIKRWDSREAFF; cdr3_nt: TGTGCCATCAAAAGGTGGGACAGCCGGGAAGCTTTCTTT
j_call: TRBJ2-5; d_call: .; v_call: TRBV4-1; clone_size: many; cdr3_aa: CASSQEGREQETQYF; cdr3_nt: TGCGCCAGCAGCCAAGAAGGGCGGGAACAAGAGACCCAGTACTTC
j_call: TRBJ1-6; d_call: .; v_call: TRBV2; clone_size: few; cdr3_aa: CASRSIKWDSPLHF; cdr3_nt: TGTGCCAGCCGATCTATCAAATGGGATTCACCCCTCCACTTT